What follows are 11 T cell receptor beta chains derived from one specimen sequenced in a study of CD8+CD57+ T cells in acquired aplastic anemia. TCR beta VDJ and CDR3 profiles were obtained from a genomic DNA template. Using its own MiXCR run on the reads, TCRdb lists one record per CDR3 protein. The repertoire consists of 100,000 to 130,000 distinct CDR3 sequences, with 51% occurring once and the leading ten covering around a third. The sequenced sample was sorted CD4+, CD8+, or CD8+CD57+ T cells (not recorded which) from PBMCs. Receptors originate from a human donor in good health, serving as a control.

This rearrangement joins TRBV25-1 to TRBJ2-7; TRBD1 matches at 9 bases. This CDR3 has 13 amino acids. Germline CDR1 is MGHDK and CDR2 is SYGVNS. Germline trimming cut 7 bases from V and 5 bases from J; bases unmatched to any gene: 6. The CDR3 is CASIKQGANEQYF. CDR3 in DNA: TGTGCCAGCATTAAACAGGGGGCAAACGAGCAGTACTTC.

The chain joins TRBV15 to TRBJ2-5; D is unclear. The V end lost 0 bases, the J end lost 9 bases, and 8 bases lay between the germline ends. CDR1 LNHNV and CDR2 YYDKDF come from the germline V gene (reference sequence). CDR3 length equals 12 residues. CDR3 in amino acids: CATSRDPRPQYF. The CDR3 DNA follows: TGTGCCACCAGCAGAGACCCTAGGCCCCAGTACTTC.

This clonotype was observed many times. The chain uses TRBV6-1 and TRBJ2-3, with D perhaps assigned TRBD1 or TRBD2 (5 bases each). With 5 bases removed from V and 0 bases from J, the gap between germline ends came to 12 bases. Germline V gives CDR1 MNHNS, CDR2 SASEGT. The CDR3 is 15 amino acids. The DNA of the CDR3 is TGTGCCAGCAGTCTCGGAGAGGGGAGCACAGATACGCAGTATTTT. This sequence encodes CASSLGEGSTDTQYF.

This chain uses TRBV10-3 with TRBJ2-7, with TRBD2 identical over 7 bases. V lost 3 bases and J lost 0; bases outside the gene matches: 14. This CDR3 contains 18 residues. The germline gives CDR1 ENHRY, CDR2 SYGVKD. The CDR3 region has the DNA TGTGCCATCAGTGAAAGAGATCCCACGGGGGAGGGCTCCTACGAGCAGTACTTC. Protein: CAISERDPTGEGSYEQYF.

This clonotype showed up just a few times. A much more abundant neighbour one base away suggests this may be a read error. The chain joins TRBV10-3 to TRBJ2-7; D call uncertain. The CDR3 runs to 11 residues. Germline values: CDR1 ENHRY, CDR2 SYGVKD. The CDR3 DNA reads TGTGCCAGCAGTGCCTCCTACGAGCAGTACTTC. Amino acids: CASSASYEQYF.

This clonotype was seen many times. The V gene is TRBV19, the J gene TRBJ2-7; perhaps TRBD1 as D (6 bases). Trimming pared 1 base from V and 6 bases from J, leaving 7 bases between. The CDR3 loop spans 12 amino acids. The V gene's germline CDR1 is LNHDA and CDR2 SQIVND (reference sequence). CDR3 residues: CASSIVDSEQYF. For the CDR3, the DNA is TGTGCCAGTAGTATAGTGGACAGCGAGCAGTACTTC.

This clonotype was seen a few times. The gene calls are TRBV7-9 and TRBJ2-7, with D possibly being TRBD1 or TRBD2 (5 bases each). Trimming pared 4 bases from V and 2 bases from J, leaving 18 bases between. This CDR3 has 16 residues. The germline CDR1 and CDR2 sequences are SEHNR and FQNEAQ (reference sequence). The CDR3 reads CASSSAVGRRPYEQYF. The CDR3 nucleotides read TGTGCCAGCAGCTCGGCAGTGGGACGGAGACCCTACGAGCAGTACTTC.

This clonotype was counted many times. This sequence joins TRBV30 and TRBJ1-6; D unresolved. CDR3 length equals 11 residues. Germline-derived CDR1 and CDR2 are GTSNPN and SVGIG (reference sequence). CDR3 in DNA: TGTGCTTCTAAGACTAAATCACCCCTCCACTTT. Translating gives CASKTKSPLHF.

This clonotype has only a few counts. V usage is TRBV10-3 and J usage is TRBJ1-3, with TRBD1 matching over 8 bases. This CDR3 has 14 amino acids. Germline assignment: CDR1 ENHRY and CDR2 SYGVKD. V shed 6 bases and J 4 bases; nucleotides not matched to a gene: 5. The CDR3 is CAISGTGGGNTIYF. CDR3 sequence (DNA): TGTGCCATCAGCGGGACAGGCGGAGGAAACACCATATATTTT.

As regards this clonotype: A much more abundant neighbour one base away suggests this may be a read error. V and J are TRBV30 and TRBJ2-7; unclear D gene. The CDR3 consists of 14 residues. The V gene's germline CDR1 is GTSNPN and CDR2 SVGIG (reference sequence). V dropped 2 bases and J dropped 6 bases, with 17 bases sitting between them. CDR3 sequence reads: CAWSSGTYGSEQYF. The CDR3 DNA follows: TGTGCCTGGAGTTCCGGAACCTACGGTAGCGAGCAGTACTTC. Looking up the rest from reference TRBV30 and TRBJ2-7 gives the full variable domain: SQTIHQWPATLVQPVGSPLSLECTVEGTSNPNLYWYRQAAGRGLQLLFYSVGIGQISSEVPQNLSASRPQDRQFILSSKKLLLSDSGFYLCAWSSGTYGSEQYFGPGTRLTVT.

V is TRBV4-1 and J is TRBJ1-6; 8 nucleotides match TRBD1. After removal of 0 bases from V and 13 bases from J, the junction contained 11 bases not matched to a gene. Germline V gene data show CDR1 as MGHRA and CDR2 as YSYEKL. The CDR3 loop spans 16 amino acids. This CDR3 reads CASSQDRLTGGPPLHF. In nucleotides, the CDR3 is TGCGCCAGCAGCCAAGACAGGTTAACAGGGGGGCCGCCCCTCCACTTT.